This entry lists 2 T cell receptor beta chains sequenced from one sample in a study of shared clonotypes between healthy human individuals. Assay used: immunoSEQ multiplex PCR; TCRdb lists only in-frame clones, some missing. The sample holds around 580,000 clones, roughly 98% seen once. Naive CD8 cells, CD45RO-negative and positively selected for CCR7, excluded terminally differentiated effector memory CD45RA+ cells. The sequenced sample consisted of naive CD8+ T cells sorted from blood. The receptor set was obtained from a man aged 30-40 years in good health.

This CDR3 reads CASSLTDYSNQPQHF. The DNA for the CDR3 is TGTGCCAGCAGCCTGACGGATTATAGCAATCAGCCCCAGCATTTT. The V and J genes are TRBV7-9 and TRBJ1-5; D is ambiguous. Trimming left V 5 bases short and J 0 bases short, with 11 bases between. The CDR3 spans 15 residues. Germline-derived CDR1 and CDR2 are SEHNR and FQNEAQ (reference sequence).

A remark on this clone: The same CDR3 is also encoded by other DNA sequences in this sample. The CDR3 DNA reads as TGTGCCAGCAGCTTCGACTACGAGCAGTACTTC. It yields the protein CASSFDYEQYF. The V gene is TRBV7-9, the J gene TRBJ2-7, with unresolved D. Deletions cut 3 bases from V and 3 bases from J, with 3 bases between. CDR1 and CDR2 (germline): SEHNR, FQNEAQ (reference sequence). CDR3 length: 11 amino acids.